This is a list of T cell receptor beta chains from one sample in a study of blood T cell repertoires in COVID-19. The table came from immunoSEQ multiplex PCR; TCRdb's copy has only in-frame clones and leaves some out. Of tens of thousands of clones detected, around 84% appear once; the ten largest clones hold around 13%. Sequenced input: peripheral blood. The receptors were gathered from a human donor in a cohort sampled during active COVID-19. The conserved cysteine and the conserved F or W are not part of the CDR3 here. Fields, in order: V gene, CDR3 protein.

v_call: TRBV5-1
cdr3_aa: ASSFSETQY

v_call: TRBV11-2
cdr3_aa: ASSFLAGGPSTDTQY

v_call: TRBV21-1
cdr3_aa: ASRDLLATQRTEAF

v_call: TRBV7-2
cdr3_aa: ASSLVTGGGNTIY

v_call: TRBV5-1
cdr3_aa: ASSLDPGGDTQY

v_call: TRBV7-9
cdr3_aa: ASSLGTGDTEAF

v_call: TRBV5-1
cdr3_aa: ASSFTAGRQETQY

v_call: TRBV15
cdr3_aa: ATSENRGSPLH

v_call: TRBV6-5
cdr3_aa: ASTREQGRSEAF

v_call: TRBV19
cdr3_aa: ASSVIAGGEQF

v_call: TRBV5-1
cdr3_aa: ASSLVDFPDTQY

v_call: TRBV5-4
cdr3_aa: ASSLPGLAKETQY

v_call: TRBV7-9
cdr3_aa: ASSRGQGGYGYT

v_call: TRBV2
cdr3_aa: ASSPGLAGDTQY

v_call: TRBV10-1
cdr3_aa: ASSAQMNTEAF

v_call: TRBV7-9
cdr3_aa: ASSFRGANEKLF

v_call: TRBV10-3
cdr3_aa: AIRGQPGNTIY

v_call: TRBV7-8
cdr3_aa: ASKQSENSPLH

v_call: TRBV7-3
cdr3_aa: ASSPARNYGYT

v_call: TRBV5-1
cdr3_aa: ASSSIRGSIEAF

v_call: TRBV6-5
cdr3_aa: ASAHGDSSYEQY

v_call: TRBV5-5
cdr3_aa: ASRQGQGAYEQY

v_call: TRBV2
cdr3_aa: ASSARGGQQF

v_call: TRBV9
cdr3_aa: ASSVGTPGEQY

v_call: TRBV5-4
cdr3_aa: ASSFSGVTDTQY

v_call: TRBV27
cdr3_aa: ASSPTGSLSGNTIY

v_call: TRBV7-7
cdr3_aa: ASSPGGANYGYT

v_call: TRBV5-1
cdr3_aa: ASSGQGDRYNEQF

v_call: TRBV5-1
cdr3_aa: ASSFGTPQGVYEQY

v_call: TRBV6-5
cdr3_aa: ASSYGTSHLTDTQY

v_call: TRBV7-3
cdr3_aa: ASSLMGLGSGNTIY

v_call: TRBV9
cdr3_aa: ASSVGTSRDTEAF

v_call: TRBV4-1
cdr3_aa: ASSQARTGVYGYT

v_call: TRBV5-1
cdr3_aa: ASSLTGGGYT

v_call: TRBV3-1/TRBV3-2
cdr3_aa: ASRGGGRGGELF

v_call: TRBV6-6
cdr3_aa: ASSNRDRNEKLF

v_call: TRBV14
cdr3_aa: ASSQDRGYGYT

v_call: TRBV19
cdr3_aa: ASSIDGTGFLSEQY

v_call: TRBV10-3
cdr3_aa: AISDNRYEQY

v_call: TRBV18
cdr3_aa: ASSPQWDRGPSEQF

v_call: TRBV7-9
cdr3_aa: ASSFQGRAYEQY